Shown below are 4 T cell receptor beta chains from a single sample sequenced in a study of blood T cell repertoires in COVID-19. Sequenced by immunoSEQ multiplex PCR; TCRdb stores in-frame clones only, minus some. This sample yields roughly 60,000 clones, of which roughly 89% are seen a single time; around 3.4% belongs to the top ten. Material: peripheral blood. The origin of the receptors is a man aged 35-49 years with COVID-19, enrolled during active disease.

The chain carries TRBV2 and TRBJ1-2; TRBD1 matches at 7 bases. Trimming took 6 bases from V and 2 from J; bases not matched to a gene: 9. The length of the CDR3 is 15 residues. Germline V CDR1 and CDR2: SNHLY, FYNNEI. This CDR3 reads CASSPDRVVNYGYTF. In DNA, the CDR3 is TGTGCCAGCAGCCCCGACAGGGTCGTAAACTATGGCTACACCTTC.

The chain joins TRBV3-1 (or the pseudogene TRBV3-2) to TRBJ2-7; D is perhaps TRBD2 (5 bases). The CDR3 contains 14 residues. Trimming cost V 2 bases and J 5 bases, with 13 bases left between them. The germline CDR1 and CDR2 sequences are LGHDT and YNNKEL (reference sequence). CDR3 nucleotides: TGTGCCAGCAGCCAAATCGGGGATCTCCACGAGCAGTACTTC. Translated, it gives CASSQIGDLHEQYF.

The gene calls are TRBV10-3 and TRBJ2-1; no firm D call. The CDR3 is made up of 13 amino acids. Germline V lookup: CDR1 ENHRY, CDR2 SYGVKD. V lost 6 bases and J lost 5, with 11 bases in between. The CDR3 region is CAISEVKNNEQFF. The CDR3 DNA reads TGTGCCATCAGCGAGGTAAAAAACAATGAGCAGTTCTTC.

This chain joins TRBV19 and TRBJ1-2; the match to TRBD1 covers 8 bases. This CDR3 comprises 14 residues. With V trimmed by 5 bases and J by 4 bases, 6 bases remained unmatched. The germline gives CDR1 LNHDA, CDR2 SQIVND (reference sequence). This CDR3 reads CASSGRQGTYGYTF. The CDR3 bases are TGTGCCAGTAGTGGCCGACAGGGGACCTATGGCTACACCTTC.